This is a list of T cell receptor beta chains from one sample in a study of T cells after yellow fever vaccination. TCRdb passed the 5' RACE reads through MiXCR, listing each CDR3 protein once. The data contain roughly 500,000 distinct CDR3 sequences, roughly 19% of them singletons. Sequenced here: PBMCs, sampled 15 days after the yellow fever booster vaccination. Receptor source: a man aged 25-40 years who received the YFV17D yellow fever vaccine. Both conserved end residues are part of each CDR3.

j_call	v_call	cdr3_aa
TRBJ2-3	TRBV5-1	CASSRGGVGDTQYF
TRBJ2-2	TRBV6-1	CASNGLAGTPGELFF
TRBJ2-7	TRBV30	CAWRVGSTYEQYF
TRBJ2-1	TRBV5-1	CASSLESDSGDEQFF
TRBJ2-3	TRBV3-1	CAISPGRLGTDTQYF
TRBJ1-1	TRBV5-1	CASSVADRLETAFF
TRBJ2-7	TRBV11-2	CASSLEGFYEQYF
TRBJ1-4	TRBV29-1	CSGSLGTNEKLFF
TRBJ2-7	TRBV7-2	CASRPSLAEPSSYEQYF
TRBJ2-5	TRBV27	CASSFRGQETQYF
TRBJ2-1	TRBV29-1	CSAPSGTSGHNEQFF
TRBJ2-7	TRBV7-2	CASSLKGNYEQYF